One and the same sample provided the 7 T cell receptor beta chains below, sequenced in a study of regulatory T cells in long-lasting Graves disease. iRepertoire HTBI primers and Arm-PCR of CDR3 regions built TCR beta libraries. A single record per CDR3 protein comes from TCRdb applying MiXCR to the multiplex PCR reads. The repertoire consists of approximately 540,000 distinct CDR3 sequences, with more than 10% occurring once and the leading ten covering almost 9%. Time point indicated: newly diagnosed GD, antithyroid drugs for less than 3 months. PBMC-derived RNA was used for the TCR library. These same data were also listed under a study on T cells in Graves' hyperthyroidism and ophthalmopathy.

Sequenced here: peripheral blood mononuclear cells (PBMCs), sampled at new diagnosis, from a patient treated with antithyroid drugs. The receptors were gathered from a woman aged 30 to 39 with Graves disease.

This clonotype was detected only a few times. In DNA form, the CDR3 reads TGTGCCAGCAGTCCAGACACTTGGGGTAAACCGAACACCGGGGAGCTGTTTTTT. It translates to CASSPDTWGKPNTGELFF. The rearrangement uses TRBV28 and TRBJ2-2, with D uncertain. Deletions cut 5 bases from V and 0 bases from J, with 19 bases between. The CDR3 consists of 18 residues. Per the germline V gene, CDR1 is MDHEN and CDR2 is SYDVKM.

This clonotype was picked up many times. This rearrangement joins TRBV10-3 to TRBJ2-1; D is uncertain. V gave up 6 bases and J gave up 4 bases, with 13 bases separating them. Germline V gene data show CDR1 as ENHRY and CDR2 as SYGVKD. This CDR3 is 14 amino acids long. The chain's CDR3 is CAISYAVGYNEQFF. CDR3 DNA sequence: TGTGCCATCAGCTACGCGGTGGGTTACAATGAGCAGTTCTTC.

This clonotype has a handful of counts. A read error is possible here, since a much larger clone lies one base away. The chain combines TRBV5-1 with TRBJ2-2; D is perhaps TRBD1 (6 bases). Germline CDR1 reads SGHRS; CDR2 reads YFSETQ. Deletions cut 1 base from V and 3 bases from J, with 28 bases between. This CDR3 has 21 amino acids. The CDR3 sequence: CASSLQIAGQYLAGDTGELFF. The DNA for the CDR3 is TGCGCCAGCAGCTTGCAAATTGCTGGACAGTACCTCGCCGGGGACACCGGGGAGCTGTTTTTT.

In this sample, this clonotype turned up many times. The chain combines TRBV18 with TRBJ2-7; TRBD1 might be the D (5 bases). Germline V CDR1 and CDR2: KGHSH, LQKENI. The CDR3 contains 12 residues. Deletions cut 3 bases from V and 9 bases from J, with 12 bases between. The CDR3 DNA reads TGTGCCAGCTCACCCATATTAGGGGTGCAGTACTTC. Its translation is CASSPILGVQYF.

This clonotype was recorded at least ten times. V and J are TRBV30 and TRBJ2-5; 12 nucleotides align to TRBD2. Germline values: CDR1 GTSNPN, CDR2 SVGIG (reference sequence). Trimming cost V 5 bases and J 2 bases; bases outside gene matches: 6. The CDR3 sequence is 15 residues long. CDR3 in DNA: TGTGCCTGGTCCGAGGGACTAGCGGGTCAAGAGACCCAGTACTTC. This gives the protein CAWSEGLAGQETQYF.

This clonotype has ten or more counts. The chain employs TRBV28 and TRBJ2-2; D is undetermined. Trimming removed 1 base from V and 7 bases from J, with 4 bases in between. The CDR3 extends over 12 amino acids. Germline loops: CDR1 MDHEN, CDR2 SYDVKM. The CDR3 region is CASSLLGGELFF. The CDR3 coding sequence is TGTGCCAGCAGTTTATTAGGCGGGGAGCTGTTTTTT.

In its sample, this clonotype was seen many times. V is TRBV12-3 or TRBV12-4 and J is TRBJ2-4, with D possibly TRBD2 on 5 matching bases. V was pared by 3 bases and J by 6 bases, with 6 bases between. This CDR3 spans 12 amino acids. The CDR3 loop reads CASSFSANIQYF. The CDR3 bases are TGTGCCAGCAGTTTTAGCGCAAACATTCAGTACTTC.